This record concerns one T cell receptor (beta chain) sequence. Antigen unknown. Combining a sample-barcoded 5' primer with a J-beta primer mix, a second PCR ran for roughly 6 to 11 cycles. TCRdb recomputed calls from the 5' RACE reads with MiXCR, one row per CDR3 protein. The sample holds around 900,000 distinct CDR3 sequences, around 26% seen once. These data belong to a study of blood T cells in healthy people across ages. Study results and caveats: Age advanced and TCR beta diversity per million T cells fell, roughly linearly.

The specimen sequenced was blood. The sequence was collected from a woman older than 75 in good health.

The CDR3 reads CASSSGQGRHEQYF. CDR3 nucleotides: TGTGCCAGCAGCTCGGGACAGGGGCGACACGAGCAGTACTTC. This chain uses TRBV11-2 with TRBJ2-7; TRBD1 matches at 10 bases. Unmatched junction bases numbered 5, after V lost 4 bases and J lost 5 bases. This CDR3 has 14 amino acids. In germline, CDR1 is SGHAT, CDR2 FQNNGV.